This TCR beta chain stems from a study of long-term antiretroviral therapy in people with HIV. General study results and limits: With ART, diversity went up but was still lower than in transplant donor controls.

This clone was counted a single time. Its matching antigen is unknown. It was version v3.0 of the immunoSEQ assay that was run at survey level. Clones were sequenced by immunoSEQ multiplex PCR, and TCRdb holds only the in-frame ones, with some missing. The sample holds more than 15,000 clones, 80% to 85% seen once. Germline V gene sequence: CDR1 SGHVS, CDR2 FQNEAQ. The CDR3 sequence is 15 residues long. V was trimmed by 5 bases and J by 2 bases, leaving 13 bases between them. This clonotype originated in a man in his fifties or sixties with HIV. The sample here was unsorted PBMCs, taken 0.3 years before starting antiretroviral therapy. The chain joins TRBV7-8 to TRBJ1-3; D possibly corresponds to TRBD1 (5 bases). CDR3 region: CASSPTRVTGNTIYF. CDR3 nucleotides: TGTGCCAGCAGCCCGACCAGGGTAACTGGAAACACCATATATTTT.